The rows below give T cell receptor beta chains drawn from one sample of a study of spatial heterogeneity in lung cancer. One entry per CDR3 protein, called by TCRdb with MiXCR from the 5' RACE reads. The sample contains about 11,000 distinct CDR3 sequences, around 5.1% of which appear only once. Sequenced here: lung tumor tissue, sampled at surgery. These receptors were obtained from a male donor with early-stage non-small cell lung cancer. Each CDR3 is given with its conserved first and last residue. The order of the fields is CDR3 length, J gene, D gene, V gene, clone size, CDR3 protein, CDR3 DNA. The D gene is left open where the match is weak. Clone sizes are given selectively: once, few, many, or a class where the clone is expanded.

11 | TRBJ2-7 | - | TRBV12-3/TRBV12-4 | medium-sized | CASSFGPEQYF | TGTGCCAGCAGTTTTGGGCCAGAGCAGTACTTC
12 | TRBJ1-6 | - | TRBV3-1 | - | CATEGRNSPLHF | TGTGCCACGGAGGGGAGAAATTCACCCCTCCACTTT
16 | TRBJ2-1 | - | TRBV24-1 | many | CATSDLVGSSYNEQFF | TGTGCCACCAGTGATTTGGTTGGGAGCTCCTACAATGAGCAGTTCTTC
13 | TRBJ2-7 | - | TRBV5-4 | few | CASSSDWTGEQYF | TGTGCCAGCAGCTCGGACTGGACGGGGGAGCAGTACTTC
13 | TRBJ2-7 | - | TRBV18 | many | CASSPPGSYEQYF | TGTGCCAGCTCACCACCCGGGAGCTACGAGCAGTACTTC
16 | TRBJ2-2 | - | TRBV5-4 | large | CASSRAGTDGTGELFF | TGTGCCAGCAGTAGAGCCGGAACTGACGGCACCGGGGAGCTGTTTTTT
14 | TRBJ2-7 | - | TRBV11-2 | few | CASSLDGINYEQYF | TGTGCCAGCAGCTTAGATGGGATCAACTACGAGCAGTACTTC
15 | TRBJ2-5 | - | TRBV5-1 | - | CASSHQAGEGETQYF | TGCGCCAGCAGCCATCAGGCTGGGGAAGGTGAGACCCAGTACTTC
11 | TRBJ2-5 | - | TRBV6-1 | many | CASRTWETQYF | TGTGCCAGCAGAACGTGGGAGACCCAGTACTTC
12 | TRBJ2-2 | - | TRBV7-2 | many | CASSPYTGELFF | TGTGCCAGCAGCCCCTACACCGGGGAGCTGTTTTTT
15 | TRBJ1-4 | - | TRBV9 | many | CASSGGLPANEKLFF | TGTGCCAGCAGCGGGGGACTCCCGGCTAATGAAAAACTGTTTTTT
16 | TRBJ2-1 | TRBD1 | TRBV12-3/TRBV12-4 | many | CASSSSSTGKYNEQFF | TGTGCCAGCAGTTCCTCGTCGACAGGGAAATACAATGAGCAGTTCTTC
13 | TRBJ2-5 | TRBD1 | TRBV28 | many | CASTTGAQETQYF | TGTGCCAGCACGACAGGGGCCCAAGAGACCCAGTACTTC
14 | TRBJ2-2 | TRBD2 | TRBV12-3/TRBV12-4 | many | CASNVAGGTGELFF | TGTGCCAGCAACGTAGCGGGGGGCACCGGGGAGCTGTTTTTT
14 | TRBJ2-7 | - | TRBV29-1 | many | CSVRPLGADYEQYF | TGCAGCGTTCGTCCTCTAGGGGCCGACTACGAGCAGTACTTC
15 | TRBJ1-5 | TRBD1 | TRBV3-1 | many | CASSQDSTGNQPQHF | TGTGCCAGCAGCCAAGATTCGACAGGGAATCAGCCCCAGCATTTT
13 | TRBJ2-7 | - | TRBV5-4 | many | CASSPVGSYEQYF | TGTGCCAGCAGCCCGGTGGGGTCCTACGAGCAGTACTTC
18 | TRBJ2-6 | - | TRBV28 | many | CASSFLGTAYSGANVLTF | TGTGCCAGCAGTTTCCTCGGGACGGCATACTCTGGGGCCAACGTCCTGACTTTC
14 | TRBJ2-7 | TRBD2 | TRBV7-9 | - | CASSLAGGPYEQYF | TGTGCCAGCAGCTTAGCGGGAGGGCCCTACGAGCAGTACTTC
16 | TRBJ2-6 | - | TRBV19 | many | CASSNLEGLGANVLTF | TGTGCCAGTAGTAACCTCGAGGGCCTCGGGGCCAACGTCCTGACTTTC
14 | TRBJ2-3 | - | TRBV7-9 | many | CASSLGPPGVTQYF | TGTGCCAGCAGCTTAGGTCCCCCAGGGGTTACGCAGTATTTT
16 | TRBJ1-2 | TRBD1 | TRBV28 | many | CASSSRQGLGNYGYTF | TGTGCCAGCAGTTCCCGACAGGGATTGGGTAACTATGGCTACACCTTC
12 | TRBJ1-5 | TRBD1 | TRBV20-1 | medium-sized | CSASNRGQPQHF | TGCAGTGCTAGTAACAGGGGGCAGCCCCAGCATTTT
15 | TRBJ1-1 | TRBD1 | TRBV5-1 | many | CASSLDTGGYTEAFF | TGCGCCAGCAGCTTGGATACAGGGGGGTACACTGAAGCTTTCTTT
14 | TRBJ1-1 | TRBD1 | TRBV20-1 | many | CSATGGAANTEAFF | TGCAGTGCCACAGGGGGGGCGGCGAACACTGAAGCTTTCTTT
14 | TRBJ2-7 | - | TRBV27 | many | CASSIHRFSYEQYF | TGTGCCAGCAGTATCCACAGGTTCTCCTACGAGCAGTACTTC
16 | TRBJ2-2 | - | TRBV27 | - | CASSLGLHANTGELFF | TGTGCCAGCAGTTTAGGGCTACACGCTAACACCGGGGAGCTGTTTTTT
17 | TRBJ2-1 | TRBD2 | TRBV3-1 | many | CASSQDLTSELNNEQFF | TGTGCCAGCAGCCAAGATCTAACTAGCGAGCTGAACAATGAGCAGTTCTTC
15 | TRBJ2-1 | TRBD2 | TRBV12-3/TRBV12-4 | many | CASSSPRGDYNEQFF | TGTGCCAGCAGTTCCCCCCGGGGGGACTACAATGAGCAGTTCTTC
16 | TRBJ2-7 | TRBD1 | TRBV28 | medium-sized | CASSLFGTGFRHEQYF | TGTGCCAGCAGTTTATTTGGGACAGGGTTCCGCCACGAGCAGTACTTC
13 | TRBJ2-1 | TRBD2 | TRBV28 | many | CASSWGGDNEQFF | TGTGCCAGCAGCTGGGGGGGTGACAATGAGCAGTTCTTC
14 | TRBJ1-3 | - | TRBV5-1 | medium-sized | CASSSTGPGNTIYF | TGCGCCAGCAGCTCTACAGGGCCCGGAAACACCATATATTTT
15 | TRBJ2-2 | TRBD1 | TRBV2 | many | CASKGADVRTGELFF | TGTGCCAGCAAGGGGGCGGACGTGAGGACAGGGGAGCTGTTTTTT
16 | TRBJ2-3 | TRBD2 | TRBV24-1 | many | CATSGASGEHTDTQYF | TGTGCCACCAGTGGTGCTAGCGGGGAACACACAGATACGCAGTATTTT
16 | TRBJ2-4 | TRBD2 | TRBV7-9 | many | CASSREGPGTKNIQYF | TGTGCCAGCAGCCGGGAGGGACCAGGAACCAAAAACATTCAGTACTTC
10 | TRBJ1-1 | - | TRBV2 | many | CASIGSEAFF | TGTGCCAGCATTGGCTCTGAAGCTTTCTTT
18 | TRBJ2-6 | TRBD1 | TRBV7-2 | few | CASSSPGQGAEGANVLTF | TGTGCCAGCAGCTCCCCGGGACAGGGGGCGGAAGGGGCCAACGTCCTGACTTTC
13 | TRBJ2-5 | - | TRBV18 | many | CASSQRAQETQYF | TGTGCCAGCTCTCAGAGGGCCCAAGAGACCCAGTACTTC
14 | TRBJ1-5 | TRBD1 | TRBV2 | - | CASSETGRNQPQHF | TGTGCCAGCAGTGAGACAGGGAGGAATCAGCCCCAGCATTTT
15 | TRBJ2-3 | - | TRBV3-1 | many | CASSQRQSRTDTQYF | TGTGCCAGCAGCCAGCGACAGAGTCGCACAGATACGCAGTATTTT
15 | TRBJ1-5 | - | TRBV6-6 | many | CASSYSPTGGQPQHF | TGTGCCAGCAGTTACTCGCCGACAGGCGGCCAGCCCCAGCATTTT
17 | TRBJ1-3 | - | TRBV12-3/TRBV12-4 | many | CASSFTLGGYSGNTIYF | TGTGCCAGCAGTTTTACCCTCGGCGGCTACTCTGGAAACACCATATATTTT
16 | TRBJ2-3 | TRBD2 | TRBV12-3/TRBV12-4 | many | CASSPEGTSGLDTQYF | TGTGCCAGCAGTCCTGAGGGGACTAGCGGCCTAGATACGCAGTATTTT
15 | TRBJ2-3 | - | TRBV7-6 | many | CASSLGMGRTDTQYF | TGTGCCAGCAGCTTAGGGATGGGCCGCACAGATACGCAGTATTTT
16 | TRBJ2-5 | TRBD2 | TRBV10-2 | many | CASSDLLAGGSETQYF | TGCGCCAGCAGTGACCTACTTGCGGGAGGCTCAGAGACCCAGTACTTC
13 | TRBJ1-5 | - | TRBV10-2 | medium-sized | CASSDGSNQPQHF | TGCGCCAGCAGTGATGGTAGCAATCAGCCCCAGCATTTT
15 | TRBJ2-1 | - | TRBV6-1 | many | CASSEAAGLSDEQFF | TGTGCCAGCAGTGAAGCTGCGGGGCTTAGTGATGAGCAGTTCTTC
15 | TRBJ1-2 | - | TRBV6-2/TRBV6-3 | many | CASSYSESSLYGYTF | TGTGCCAGCAGTTACTCTGAGAGCAGTCTCTATGGCTACACCTTC